This is a list of T cell receptor beta chains from one sample in a study of T cells after posttransplantation cyclophosphamide. Sequenced by immunoSEQ multiplex PCR; TCRdb stores in-frame clones only, minus some. The table lists tens of thousands of clones, with no singletons. What was sequenced was PBMCs. The receptors derive from a man aged 35-49 years in good health, CMV-negative, and a related stem cell transplant donor. Both conserved end residues are part of each CDR3. A D gene is named only where the DNA matches it firmly. Clone size is shown for a subset of rows, as once, few, many or a class of expanded clone.

>many|TRBJ1-5|TRBD1|TRBV6-5
CASSRDRLGQGPQHF
TGTGCCAGCAGTCGGGACAGACTGGGCCAAGGGCCCCAGCATTTT
>-|TRBJ2-3|TRBD2|TRBV5-1
CASSGGSGRADTQYF
TGCGCCAGCAGTGGAGGTAGCGGGAGGGCAGATACGCAGTATTTT
>few|TRBJ2-3|-|TRBV27
CASTKGDPRTDTQYF
TGTGCCAGCACCAAGGGGGATCCACGCACAGATACGCAGTATTTT
>many|TRBJ2-2|-|TRBV6-6
CASSDRTANTGELFF
TGTGCCAGCAGTGACCGGACAGCAAACACCGGGGAGCTGTTTTTT
>many|TRBJ2-1|-|TRBV15
CATSRVQYNEQFF
TGTGCCACCAGCAGAGTACAGTACAATGAGCAGTTCTTC
>-|TRBJ2-5|TRBD1|TRBV2
CASTPWGQGARTQYF
TGTGCCAGCACCCCCTGGGGACAGGGCGCCCGGACCCAGTACTTC
>few|TRBJ2-5|TRBD2|TRBV25-1
CASSEGGEETQYF
TGTGCCAGCAGTGAGGGAGGGGAGGAGACCCAGTACTTC
>few|TRBJ2-3|TRBD2|TRBV7-9
CASSPQTSLVSDTQYF
TGTGCCAGCAGCCCCCAGACTAGCCTGGTTTCGGATACGCAGTATTTT
>many|TRBJ1-5|-|TRBV19
CASTHRDLQPQHF
TGTGCCAGTACTCACAGGGACCTTCAGCCCCAGCATTTT
>many|TRBJ1-3|-|TRBV4-3
CASSQDLAGSGNTIYF
TGCGCCAGCAGCCAAGATCTGGCAGGCTCCGGAAACACCATATATTTT
>many|TRBJ1-1|TRBD1|TRBV7-9
CASNRGMNTEAFF
TGTGCCAGCAACAGGGGGATGAACACTGAAGCTTTCTTT
>few|TRBJ1-1|-|TRBV14
CASTTYGQSEAFF
TGTGCCAGCACCACGTATGGACAGTCCGAAGCTTTCTTT
>many|TRBJ1-1|-|TRBV18
CASSTDKDTEAFF
TGTGCCAGCTCAACCGACAAGGACACTGAAGCTTTCTTT
>many|TRBJ2-2|-|TRBV5-6
CATQGVFGGELFF
TGTGCCACCCAAGGGGTGTTCGGCGGGGAGCTGTTTTTT
>many|TRBJ2-2|-|TRBV19
CASSAGRDTGELFF
TGTGCCAGTAGTGCCGGGCGGGACACCGGGGAGCTGTTTTTT
>few|TRBJ2-3|-|TRBV29-1
CSVDYRPTSTDTQYF
TGCAGCGTTGACTACAGGCCGACTAGCACAGATACGCAGTATTTT
>many|TRBJ2-3|TRBD1|TRBV5-8
CASLTGTGVTDTQYF
TGTGCCAGTCTTACCGGGACAGGCGTCACAGATACGCAGTATTTT
>many|TRBJ1-1|-|TRBV30
CAWSGLSGRSTEAFF
TGTGCCTGGAGTGGGTTATCAGGGAGGTCGACTGAAGCTTTCTTT
>-|TRBJ2-1|TRBD2|TRBV5-6
CASSFFAGGYRGEQFF
TGTGCCAGCAGCTTCTTCGCGGGAGGATATAGGGGTGAGCAGTTCTTC
>few|TRBJ1-2|-|TRBV30
CAWSRGNYGYTF
TGTGCCTGGAGCAGGGGTAACTATGGCTACACCTTC
>many|TRBJ1-4|TRBD1|TRBV11-2
CASSFGQGVEKLFF
TGTGCCAGCAGCTTCGGACAGGGGGTAGAAAAACTGTTTTTT
>few|TRBJ2-5|-|TRBV29-1
CSEMWSQRQETQYF
TGCAGCGAAATGTGGTCTCAGCGACAAGAGACCCAGTACTTC
>many|TRBJ2-5|-|TRBV5-4
CASSLEGSGGETQYF
TGTGCCAGCAGCTTGGAGGGAAGTGGCGGGGAGACCCAGTACTTC
>many|TRBJ2-7|TRBD1|TRBV4-1
CASSPTGQGTYEQYF
TGCGCCAGCAGCCCGACTGGACAGGGGACCTACGAGCAGTACTTC
>many|TRBJ2-3|TRBD1|TRBV5-5
CASSPTGAGLTDTQYF
TGTGCCAGCAGCCCCACAGGGGCCGGATTGACAGATACGCAGTATTTT
>-|TRBJ2-5|-|TRBV7-3
CASSAGEQETQYF
TGTGCCAGCAGCGCAGGCGAACAAGAGACCCAGTACTTC
>many|TRBJ1-5|TRBD1|TRBV6-5
CASSSGTGNWPQHF
TGTGCCAGCAGTTCCGGGACAGGGAATTGGCCCCAGCATTTT
>many|TRBJ2-6|TRBD2|TRBV5-6
CASSLLAGTSQGNVLTF
TGTGCCAGCAGCTTGTTAGCGGGGACCAGCCAAGGAAACGTCCTGACTTTC
>few|TRBJ1-1|-|TRBV7-6
CASKELMNTEAFF
TGTGCCAGCAAAGAGCTCATGAACACTGAAGCTTTCTTT
>many|TRBJ1-1|TRBD1|TRBV18
CASSPGQGNTEAFF
TGTGCCAGCTCACCAGGACAGGGGAACACTGAAGCTTTCTTT
>many|TRBJ1-6|TRBD1|TRBV6-1
CASRGTGVAPLHF
TGTGCCAGCAGGGGGACAGGGGTGGCACCCCTCCACTTT
>few|TRBJ2-3|-|TRBV16
CASSKNTQRGTDTQYF
TGTGCCAGCAGCAAAAACACCCAGCGGGGCACAGATACGCAGTATTTT
>many|TRBJ2-1|TRBD1|TRBV11-3
CASSPRQGEGEQFF
TGTGCCAGCAGCCCACGACAGGGAGAGGGTGAGCAGTTCTTC
>-|TRBJ1-3|-|TRBV7-9
CASSLALSGKGNTIYF
TGTGCCAGCAGCTTAGCTCTGTCGGGGAAGGGAAACACCATATATTTT
>many|TRBJ1-4|TRBD1|TRBV18
CASSPPTGTGFEKLFF
TGTGCCAGCTCACCACCTACCGGGACAGGGTTTGAAAAACTGTTTTTT
>many|TRBJ2-5|TRBD2|TRBV6-1
CASSEAQASGGRETQYF
TGTGCCAGCAGTGAAGCGCAGGCTAGCGGGGGTCGGGAGACCCAGTACTTC
>-|TRBJ2-5|TRBD2|TRBV11-3
CASSPGLAGAQETQYF
TGTGCCAGCAGCCCGGGACTAGCGGGAGCGCAAGAGACCCAGTACTTC
>many|TRBJ1-6|TRBD1|TRBV18
CASSPPGDRHNSPLHF
TGTGCCAGCTCACCACCTGGGGACAGACATAATTCACCCCTCCACTTT
>many|TRBJ2-5|-|TRBV7-9
CASSLGGLQETQYF
TGTGCCAGCAGCTTAGGTGGGCTGCAAGAGACCCAGTACTTC
>many|TRBJ1-2|TRBD1|TRBV9
CASSPRDRGAGYTF
TGTGCCAGCAGCCCCCGGGACAGGGGAGCTGGCTACACCTTC
>many|TRBJ2-1|-|TRBV5-1
CASSLESSYNEQFF
TGCGCCAGCAGCCTGGAGAGCTCCTACAATGAGCAGTTCTTC
>many|TRBJ2-1|TRBD2|TRBV9
CASSQIAGGSYNEQFF
TGTGCCAGCAGCCAAATAGCGGGAGGGTCCTACAATGAGCAGTTCTTC
>many|TRBJ1-2|-|TRBV5-6
CASIMAGELPYTF
TGTGCCAGCATTATGGCAGGGGAGCTACCCTACACCTTC
>many|TRBJ1-1|-|TRBV11-2
CASSLLVNTEAFF
TGTGCCAGCAGCTTATTAGTGAACACTGAAGCTTTCTTT
>many|TRBJ1-5|-|TRBV5-6
CASSLQNQPQHF
TGTGCCAGCAGCTTGCAGAATCAGCCCCAGCATTTT
>many|TRBJ1-2|-|TRBV18
CASSPVPSTNYGYTF
TGTGCCAGCTCACCAGTACCTTCTACTAACTATGGCTACACCTTC
>many|TRBJ2-2|-|TRBV7-2
CASSRAVGELFF
TGTGCCAGCAGTCGAGCGGTCGGGGAGCTGTTTTTT
>many|TRBJ2-1|-|TRBV19
CASSIQGPTNEQFF
TGTGCCAGTAGTATTCAGGGTCCCACCAATGAGCAGTTCTTC
>-|TRBJ2-5|TRBD2|TRBV5-4
CASSPQSSGQETQYF
TGTGCCAGCAGCCCCCAATCTAGCGGCCAAGAGACCCAGTACTTC